This record concerns one T cell receptor (beta chain) sequence. The source of the sample is a study of T cells in Graves' hyperthyroidism and ophthalmopathy. The CDR3 extends over 15 amino acids. With V trimmed by 7 bases and J by 5 bases, 8 bases remained unmatched. Germline V gene sequence: CDR1 KGHSH, CDR2 LQKENI. Amplification yielded TCR beta CDR3 regions, with RNA transcripts as the source. During a first-round RT-PCR of the TCR CDR3, the HTBI primer set was used. Via MiXCR, TCRdb re-called the multiplex PCR reads, giving one row per CDR3 protein. The sample has about 640,000 distinct CDR3 sequences; 13% to 15% are singletons.

This receptor was identified in a woman in her forties or fifties with Graves' ophthalmopathy. The gene calls are TRBV18 and TRBJ2-5; 12 positions agree with TRBD2. The sequencing sample was made of blood. CDR3 region: CASLRGLAGRETQYF. The CDR3 DNA is TGTGCCAGCTTACGAGGACTAGCGGGAAGGGAGACCCAGTACTTC.